These 30 T cell receptor beta chains originate from one sample sequenced in a study of cytomegalovirus exposure and HLA in healthy donors. It was with 60 Vbeta and 13 Jbeta primers that the PCR ran. TCRdb's table, derived via immunoSEQ multiplex PCR, lists solely in-frame clones and lacks some. The sample records 85,000 to 110,000 clones, roughly 80% being singletons. What was sequenced was PBMCs. These receptors were collected from a man aged 45 to 65 in good health and CMV-seropositive.

The chain recombines TRBV21-1 with TRBJ2-2; the table assigns TRBD1, which was not confirmed against the DNA. TRBV21-1 is assigned pseudogene status. This CDR3 region has 18 residues. CDR3 DNA sequence: TGTGCCAGCAGCAAAGACGGGGGACAGGGACCGAACACCGGGGAGCTGTTTTTT. Amino acid sequence: CASSKDGGQGPNTGELFF.

The table lists this clone with a count of one. At one boundary the junction diverges from the germline segment, which might be a read error. The gene calls are TRBV7-9 and TRBJ2-7; 10 nucleotides line up with TRBD1. Germline V gene data show CDR1 as SEHNR and CDR2 as FQNEAQ (reference sequence). The CDR3 consists of 19 residues. The CDR3 nucleotides read TGTTCCAGCAGCTTAGCGATCTCACCTGGACAGGGGGGCTACTACGAGCAGTACTTC. Translating it yields CSSSLAISPGQGGYYEQYF.

The chain links TRBV19 to TRBJ2-5; weak D call: TRBD2 (6 bases). Germline lookup yields CDR1 LNHDA and CDR2 SQIVND (reference sequence). V was clipped by 5 bases and J by 7 bases, with 20 bases between them. The CDR3 contains 15 residues. CDR3 DNA: TGTGCCAGTAGTGCCGGGGCCAGGACCGGGGGGACCCAGTACTTC. This codes for CASSAGARTGGTQYF. The full variable domain, completed using reference TRBV19 and TRBJ2-5, is DGGITQSPKYLFRKEGQNVTLSCEQNLNHDAMYWYRQDPGQGLRLIYYSQIVNDFQKGDIAEGYSVSREKKESFPLTVTSAQKNPTAFYLCASSAGARTGGTQYFGPGTRLLVL.

The chain uses TRBV28 and TRBJ1-3; tentative D call: TRBD1 (6 bases). V lost 10 bases and J lost 1, with 11 bases in between. Germline V lookup: CDR1 MDHEN, CDR2 SYDVKM. This CDR3 is 13 amino acids long. The CDR3 coding sequence is TGTGCCATCCAGACAGGTTCTGGAAACACCATATATTTT. Its translation: CAIQTGSGNTIYF.

This clone was observed once. CDR3 bases: TGTGCCAGTAGTACGACCGACAGGACGCGACGCCAAGAGACCCAGTACTTC. Translated: CASSTTDRTRRQETQYF. This chain connects TRBV19 to TRBJ2-5; possibly TRBD1 for D (6 bases). CDR1 is LNHDA, CDR2 SQIVND, per germline (reference sequence). Deletions cut 4 bases from V and 1 base from J, with 19 bases between. The length of the CDR3 is 17 residues.

The chain uses TRBV28 and TRBJ1-5; 9 bases map to TRBD1. Germline V CDR1 and CDR2: MDHEN, SYDVKM. This CDR3 has 14 amino acids. Trimming took 7 bases from V and 4 from J; bases not matched to a gene: 5. The CDR3 region has the DNA TGTGCCAGCACTGCCGGGACAGGGAATCAGCCCCAGCATTTT. It specifies CASTAGTGNQPQHF.

This clone was picked up one time. The chain couples TRBV28 to TRBJ2-7, with 10 nucleotides matching TRBD2. Germline CDR1 reads MDHEN; CDR2 reads SYDVKM. With V trimmed by 5 bases and J by 2 bases, 6 bases remained unmatched. This CDR3 contains 15 residues. The CDR3 DNA reads as TGTGCCAGCAGTCAGTGGACTAGCGGTACCTACGAGCAGTACTTC. This translates into CASSQWTSGTYEQYF.

This chain joins TRBV28 and TRBJ2-7, with 10 bases matching TRBD1. Trimming took 9 bases from V and 5 from J; bases not matched to a gene: 4. CDR1 is MDHEN and CDR2 is SYDVKM in the germline V gene. This CDR3 contains 12 residues. The CDR3, as DNA: TGTGCCAGTCCGGACAGGGGGGACGAGCAGTACTTC. It yields the protein CASPDRGDEQYF.

As DNA, the CDR3 is TGTGCCAGTAGTATAGCGGGTAACTCCCAAGAGACCCAGTACTTC. It is translated as CASSIAGNSQETQYF. V is TRBV19 and J is TRBJ2-5; D unresolved. Germline lookup yields CDR1 LNHDA and CDR2 SQIVND (reference sequence). Trimming left V 1 base short and J 1 base short, with 10 bases between. CDR3 length: 15 residues.

The V gene is TRBV7-9, the J gene TRBJ2-7; 7 positions agree with TRBD1. Germline V lookup: CDR1 SEHNR, CDR2 FQNEAQ (reference sequence). V shed 5 bases, J shed 3 bases, and the junction held 10 bases outside the gene matches. The CDR3 runs 15 residues. The CDR3 coding sequence is TGTGCCAGCAGCGTGGGGACAGTTGGGGGCTACGAGCAGTACTTC. Amino acid sequence: CASSVGTVGGYEQYF. Based on the CDR3 plus reference TRBV7-9 and TRBJ2-7, the full variable domain is DTGVSQNPRHKITKRGQNVTFRCDPISEHNRLYWYRQTLGQGPEFLTYFQNEAQLEKSRLLSDRFSAERPKGSFSTLEIQRTEQGDSAMYLCASSVGTVGGYEQYFGPGTRLTVT.

On this clone itself: Mismatch with germline at one junction end may stem from a read error. The V and J genes are TRBV2 and TRBJ2-1; possible D gene TRBD2, 6 bases. The CDR3 runs to 15 residues. Germline CDR1 is SNHLY and CDR2 is FYNNEI. CDR3 region: CASSERRATYNERFF. DNA for the CDR3: TGTGCCAGCAGTGAACGGAGGGCCACCTACAATGAGCGGTTCTTC.

This clone came up a few times. This sequence joins TRBV7-6 and TRBJ2-7; D call uncertain. The CDR3 is 13 amino acids. Germline CDR1 SGHVS, CDR2 FNYEAQ. V shed 4 bases and J shed 2 bases, with 9 bases lying between them. The CDR3 here is CASSSGVTYEQYF. CDR3 bases: TGTGCCAGCAGCTCAGGCGTAACCTACGAGCAGTACTTC.

As for this clone: Other DNA sequences within the sample encode an identical CDR3. This sequence joins TRBV9 and TRBJ2-1; 7 bases map to TRBD2. Looked up from germline, CDR1 is SGDLS and CDR2 is YYNGEE. Germline trimming cut 0 bases from V and 2 bases from J; bases unmatched to any gene: 2. This CDR3 comprises 15 residues. The CDR3 region is CASSVGGGAYNEQFF. CDR3 DNA: TGTGCCAGCAGCGTAGGGGGGGGAGCCTACAATGAGCAGTTCTTC.

The V call is TRBV6-5, the J call TRBJ1-6, with D maybe TRBD1 (6 bases). This CDR3 comprises 14 residues. The germline gives CDR1 MNHEY, CDR2 SVGAGI. The V end was cut by 7 bases, the J end by 5 bases, with 12 bases between. CDR3 residues: CASTTGQNNSPLHF. The CDR3 bases are TGTGCCAGCACTACGGGACAAAATAATTCACCCCTCCACTTT.

The chain carries TRBV18 and TRBJ2-7, with a possible D match to TRBD2 (7 bases). This CDR3 has 15 residues. The germline gives CDR1 KGHSH, CDR2 LQKENI. The germline V and J ends were trimmed by 6 bases and 4 bases, with 19 bases remaining between them. The CDR3 protein is CASSPSWEGGYEQYF. In DNA form, the CDR3 reads TGTGCCAGCTCCCCTTCGTGGGAGGGGGGATACGAGCAGTACTTC. Variable domain in full (rest from reference TRBV18 and TRBJ2-7): NAGVMQNPRHLVRRRGQEARLRCSPMKGHSHVYWYRQLPEEGLKFMVYLQKENIIDESGMPKERFSAEFPKEGPSILRIQQVVRGDSAAYFCASSPSWEGGYEQYFGPGTRLTVT.

The chain couples TRBV29-1 to TRBJ2-7; 8 bases are shared with TRBD2. Germline CDR1 and CDR2: SQVTM and ANQGSEA. The CDR3 loop spans 14 amino acids. The junction had 8 bases not matched to a gene; V was cut back by 4 bases and J by 3 bases. The CDR3 DNA reads as TGCAGCGTTGCGGGGGGGGGCCTTCTCTACGAGCAGTACTTC. Translated: CSVAGGGLLYEQYF.

The rearrangement joins TRBV18 to TRBJ2-1, with 8 bases fitting TRBD2. Germline CDR1 KGHSH, CDR2 LQKENI. V lost 6 bases, J lost 6 bases, and 13 bases stayed unmatched. This CDR3 is 16 amino acids long. The CDR3 DNA follows: TGTGCCAGCTCGCCCAAAGGCGGGGGGCTGAGCAATGAGCAGTTCTTC. Translated, it gives CASSPKGGGLSNEQFF.

The V gene is TRBV9, the J gene TRBJ2-7, with a tentative D call TRBD2 (5 bases). V was pared by 0 bases and J by 5 bases, with 12 bases between. The CDR3 consists of 14 residues. Per germline, CDR1 SGDLS and CDR2 YYNGEE. In DNA, the CDR3 is TGTGCCAGCAGCGTAGGTACGGAGGTCCACGAGCAGTACTTC. Translated: CASSVGTEVHEQYF.

Concerning this clone: This CDR3 is also generated by other DNA sequences in the sample. V and J are TRBV4-3 and TRBJ1-4; D gene unclear. Per germline, CDR1 LGHNA and CDR2 YSLEER. The CDR3 consists of 15 residues. V lost 6 bases to trimming and J lost 8 bases, with 19 bases between them. The CDR3 is CASSLGRGRGEKLFF. CDR3 in DNA: TGCGCCAGCAGTCTAGGCCGAGGGCGCGGGGAAAAACTGTTTTTT.

The chain joins TRBV9 to TRBJ1-5, with TRBD1 matching 9 bases. Germline trimming cut 0 bases from V and 4 bases from J; bases unmatched to any gene: 8. Germline values: CDR1 SGDLS, CDR2 YYNGEE. The CDR3 totals 17 residues. CDR3 amino acids: CASSVVALTGGNQPQHF. The CDR3 nucleotides are TGTGCCAGCAGCGTAGTAGCCCTGACAGGGGGTAATCAGCCCCAGCATTTT.

Here the CDR3 reads CASSVREDYGYTF. DNA of the CDR3: TGTGCCAGCAGTGTCAGAGAGGACTATGGCTACACCTTC. This rearrangement joins TRBV9 to TRBJ1-2; no definite D call. The ends were cut back, 5 bases at V and 3 bases at J, with 11 bases in the middle. CDR1 and CDR2 from the germline V gene are SGDLS and YYNGEE. The CDR3 spans 13 residues. Using reference TRBV9 and TRBJ1-2 for the parts outside the CDR3, the full variable domain is DSGVTQTPKHLITATGQRVTLRCSPRSGDLSVYWYQQSLDQGLQFLIQYYNGEERAKGNILERFSAQQFPDLHSELNLSSLELGDSALYFCASSVREDYGYTFGSGTRLTVV.

The chain couples TRBV4-2 to TRBJ2-5, with 10 bases that match TRBD1. The end of the DNA fits TRBJ2-7 better, so the J call may be wrong. The germline V gene has CDR1 LGHNA and CDR2 YNFKEQ. The CDR3 has 16 amino acids. The CDR3 nucleotides are TGTGCCAGCAGCCAAGAAGGGGACAGGGGAAGGTACGAGCAGTACTTC. Protein product: CASSQEGDRGRYEQYF.

There are a few counts of this clone. V is TRBV19 and J is TRBJ1-5; D remains unclear. V lost 3 bases and J lost 3, with 9 bases in between. This CDR3 has 14 amino acids. The V gene's germline CDR1 is LNHDA and CDR2 SQIVND (reference sequence). CDR3 DNA: TGTGCCAGTAGTATGGAACAGCACAATCAGCCCCAGCATTTT. This gives the protein CASSMEQHNQPQHF.

The V call is TRBV4-3, the J call TRBJ2-7; 10 bases match TRBD1. From germline, CDR1 is LGHNA and CDR2 YSLEER. Trimming removed 0 bases from V and 3 bases from J; junction bases left unmatched: 5. This CDR3 region has 16 residues. The CDR3 protein is CASSQDPGTGVYEQYF. The CDR3 DNA sequence: TGCGCCAGCAGCCAAGATCCCGGGACAGGGGTCTACGAGCAGTACTTC.

This CDR3 is CAWILVDRGTDTQYF. CDR3 DNA: TGTGCCTGGATTCTAGTGGACAGGGGAACAGATACGCAGTATTTT. The chain uses TRBV30 and TRBJ2-3, with 9 positions matching TRBD1. The CDR3 runs to 15 residues. The germline V gene encodes CDR1 GTSNPN and CDR2 SVGIG (reference sequence). V dropped 4 bases and J dropped 3; count of bases not matched to a gene: 8.

V is TRBV18 and J is TRBJ1-3, with 9 bases that match TRBD1. The junction had 4 bases not matched to a gene; V was cut back by 4 bases and J by 0 bases. CDR3 length: 16 amino acids. CDR1 is KGHSH and CDR2 is LQKENI in the germline V gene. The CDR3 loop reads CASSLEDRGSGNTIYF. The CDR3 DNA is TGTGCCAGCTCACTGGAGGACAGGGGCTCTGGAAACACCATATATTTT.

The genes are TRBV5-6 and TRBJ2-2; 10 bases are shared with TRBD2. V gave up 0 bases and J gave up 1 base; unmatched junction bases: 0. CDR1 is SGHDT and CDR2 is YYEEEE in the germline V gene. The CDR3 is 16 amino acids. CDR3 in DNA: TGTGCCAGCAGCTTGGCTAGCGGGAGGAACACCGGGGAGCTGTTTTTT. Translating gives CASSLASGRNTGELFF.

J is TRBJ1-1 and V is TRBV14; tentatively, D is TRBD1 (6 bases). CDR1 and CDR2 (germline): SGHDN, FVKESK. This CDR3 contains 12 residues. Trimming left V 4 bases short and J 12 bases short, with 15 bases between. DNA of the CDR3: TGTGCCAGCAGCCCCTACAGGGAAATGACTTTCTTT. It codes for CASSPYREMTFF.

The V and J genes are TRBV19 and TRBJ2-1; TRBD2 is a possible D gene (6 bases). V gave up 11 bases and J gave up 0 bases, with 17 bases separating them. Per germline, CDR1 LNHDA and CDR2 SQIVND (reference sequence). The CDR3 covers 15 residues. Written as DNA, the CDR3 is TGTGCCGCTCGGGCGGAGGGAAGCTCCTACAATGAGCAGTTCTTC. It codes for CAARAEGSSYNEQFF.

This chain uses TRBV18 with TRBJ1-1; a possible D gene is TRBD1 (5 bases). V was shortened by 5 bases and J by 8 bases, with 12 bases between the two germline ends. Germline CDR1 reads KGHSH; CDR2 reads LQKENI. The CDR3 is 12 residues long. CDR3 residues: CASSTRTQEAFF. The CDR3 DNA is TGTGCCAGCTCAACACGGACACAAGAAGCTTTCTTT.